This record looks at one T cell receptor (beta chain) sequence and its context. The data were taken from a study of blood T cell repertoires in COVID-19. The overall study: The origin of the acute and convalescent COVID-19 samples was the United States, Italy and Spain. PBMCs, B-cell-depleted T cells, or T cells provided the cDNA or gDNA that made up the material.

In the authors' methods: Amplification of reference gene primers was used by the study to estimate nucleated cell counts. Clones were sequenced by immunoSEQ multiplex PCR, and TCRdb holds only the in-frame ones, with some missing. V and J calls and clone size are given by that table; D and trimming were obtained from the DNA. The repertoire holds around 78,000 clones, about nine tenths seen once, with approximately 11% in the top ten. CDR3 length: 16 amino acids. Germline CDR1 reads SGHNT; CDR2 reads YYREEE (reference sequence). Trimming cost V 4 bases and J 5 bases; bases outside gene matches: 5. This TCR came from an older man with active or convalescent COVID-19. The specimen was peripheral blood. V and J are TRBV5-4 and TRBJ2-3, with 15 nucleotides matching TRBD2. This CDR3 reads CASSPGLAGGEDTQYF. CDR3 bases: TGTGCCAGCAGCCCGGGACTAGCGGGAGGCGAAGATACGCAGTATTTT.